A single sample gave rise to the 11 T cell receptor beta chains below, sequenced in a study of T-cell reconstitution after alpha-beta-depleted transplantation in children. TCRbeta library construction was performed incorporating unique molecular identifiers. TCRdb processed the PCR reads anew with MiXCR; each CDR3 protein has one entry. The table shows 250,000 to 400,000 distinct CDR3 sequences, with roughly 21% occurring only once. The source was PBMCs, mostly from graft donor cells, collected 180 days after TCRalphabeta/CD19-depleted stem cell transplant. All receptors derive from a male patient between 5 and 17 years old who had a stem cell transplant for acute lymphoblastic leukemia, so the T cells may come from the graft donor.

The chain is built from TRBV6-1 and TRBJ2-1, with D unclear. The V end lost 6 bases, the J end lost 4 bases, and 10 bases lay between the germline ends. Germline lookup yields CDR1 MNHNS and CDR2 SASEGT. The CDR3 sequence is 13 residues long. The CDR3 loop reads CASSWMRYNEQFF. CDR3 bases: TGTGCCAGCAGCTGGATGAGGTACAATGAGCAGTTCTTC.

The genes are TRBV20-1 and TRBJ1-5; perhaps TRBD1 as D (5 bases). The germline V gene has CDR1 DFQATT and CDR2 SNEGSKA (reference sequence). This CDR3 region has 16 residues. V was clipped by 4 bases and J by 0 bases, with 16 bases between them. The CDR3 spells CSAKFRDGYSNQPQHF. CDR3 sequence (DNA): TGCAGTGCTAAATTTAGGGACGGATATAGCAATCAGCCCCAGCATTTT.

V gene TRBV5-1 combines with J gene TRBJ2-7, with 8 bases lining up with TRBD2. The CDR3 totals 14 residues. Germline assignment: CDR1 SGHRS and CDR2 YFSETQ. The V and J ends lost 7 bases and 5 bases, in that order; junction bases with no gene match: 11. This chain's CDR3 is CASGEAGVTHEQYF. The CDR3 bases are TGCGCCAGCGGGGAAGCGGGAGTCACGCACGAGCAGTACTTC. The full variable domain, completed using reference TRBV5-1 and TRBJ2-7, is KAGVTQTPRYLIKTRGQQVTLSCSPISGHRSVSWYQQTPGQGLQFLFEYFSETQRNKGNFPGRFSGRQFSNSRSEMNVSTLELGDSALYLCASGEAGVTHEQYFGPGTRLTVT.

This clonotype showed up just a few times. The chain has TRBV20-1 and TRBJ2-3, with 7 positions matching TRBD2. CDR1 is DFQATT, CDR2 SNEGSKA, per germline (reference sequence). The ends lost 6 bases at V and 6 bases at J; junction bases unmatched: 12. CDR3 length: 14 residues. The CDR3 DNA reads as TGCAGTGCGAGCGGGACGGCCGCCCGGGATACGCAGTATTTT. Its protein product is CSASGTAARDTQYF.

This clonotype was counted between two and nine times. The genes are TRBV4-1 and TRBJ2-7; D is uncertain. The CDR3 has 11 amino acids. Germline CDR1 and CDR2: MGHRA and YSYEKL. V was clipped by 4 bases and J by 6 bases, with 7 bases between them. CDR3 in DNA: TGCGCCAGCAGCCGCCCTGGCGAGCAGTACTTC. Translation: CASSRPGEQYF.

The sample holds a few counts of this clonotype. This chain joins TRBV6-1 and TRBJ2-1, with D perhaps given as TRBD1 or TRBD2 (5 bases each). The length of the CDR3 is 19 residues. Germline values: CDR1 MNHNS, CDR2 SASEGT. Between the trimmed V and J ends, which lost 6 bases and 11 bases, there was a span of 35 bases. The CDR3 here is CASSWGSPGYTMSSWQQFF. The CDR3 DNA sequence: TGTGCCAGCAGCTGGGGCTCCCCGGGATATACAATGAGCAGTTGGCAGCAGTTCTTC.

This clonotype was counted between two and nine times. V usage is TRBV7-6 and J usage is TRBJ2-6; D not resolved. CDR3 length equals 16 residues. With 3 bases removed from V and 0 bases from J, the gap between germline ends came to 9 bases. Germline loops: CDR1 SGHVS, CDR2 FNYEAQ. The CDR3 loop is CASSFTYRSGANVLTF. As DNA, the CDR3 is TGTGCCAGCAGCTTCACCTACCGCTCTGGGGCCAACGTCCTGACTTTC.

This clonotype was seen only once. The rearrangement uses TRBV7-9 and TRBJ2-7; 8 positions match TRBD1. Trimming removed 3 bases from V and 4 bases from J; junction bases left unmatched: 8. Germline V gene lookup returns CDR1 SEHNR and CDR2 FQNEAQ (reference sequence). CDR3 length equals 15 residues. Here the CDR3 DNA reads TGTGCCAGCAGCTTCCCTTCGTGGACAGGGTACGAGCAGTACTTC. Translated, it gives CASSFPSWTGYEQYF.

The rearrangement joins TRBV3-1 to TRBJ2-5; TRBD2 is a possible D gene (5 bases). Germline-derived CDR1 and CDR2 are LGHDT and YNNKEL (reference sequence). Trimming removed 0 bases at V and 2 bases at J, with 10 bases between. The CDR3 extends over 15 amino acids. As DNA, the CDR3 is TGTGCCAGCAGCCAAGATCGAACTAGTCAAGAGACCCAGTACTTC. This codes for CASSQDRTSQETQYF.

This chain links TRBV2 with TRBJ1-5; 12 bases map to TRBD1. The CDR3 length is 15 residues. Germline V gives CDR1 SNHLY, CDR2 FYNNEI. The ends lost 3 bases at V and 16 bases at J; junction bases unmatched: 13. As DNA, the CDR3 is TGTGCCAGCAGTGATTACGGGACAGGGGGCGCGCATAAACATTTT. Its translation is CASSDYGTGGAHKHF.

The chain joins TRBV27 to TRBJ2-3; D possibly uses TRBD1 or TRBD2 (5 bases each). CDR1 is MNHEY and CDR2 is SMNVEV in the germline V gene (reference sequence). Between the trimmed V and J ends, which lost 1 base and 9 bases, there was a span of 11 bases. The CDR3 is 13 amino acids. The CDR3, as DNA: TGTGCCAGCAGTTTATACGAGAGGGACACGCAGTATTTT. Protein sequence: CASSLYERDTQYF.